This T cell receptor beta chain appears in the sequencing data of a study of technical replicates of blood from a handful of donors. Germline CDR1 is SGHVS and CDR2 is FQNEAQ. The CDR3 consists of 13 residues. V lost 1 base, J lost 7 bases, and 8 bases lay in between. The protocol was immunoSEQ multiplex PCR, while the TCRdb copy is restricted to in-frame clones and leaves out a portion. The table has tens of thousands of clones, around 94% seen once. The receptor was derived from a human donor in good health. Specimen: T cells isolated from PBMCs. The rearrangement links TRBV7-8 to TRBJ2-1, with D perhaps TRBD1 (6 bases). CDR3 nucleotides: TGTGCCAGCAGCTTAGATCAGGGGAATGAGCAGTTCTTC. Translated: CASSLDQGNEQFF. The full variable domain, rest sourced from reference TRBV7-8 and TRBJ2-1, is GAGVSQSPRYKVAKRGQDVALRCDPISGHVSLFWYQQALGQGPEFLTYFQNEAQLDKSGLPSDRFFAERPEGSVSTLKIQRTQQEDSAVYLCASSLDQGNEQFFGPGTRLTVL.